This T cell receptor (beta chain) was sequenced in a study of cytotoxic CD8 clonotypes in ibrutinib-treated CLL. Study summary: The patient breakdown showed roughly 10 relapsed/refractory and around 16 treatment-naive cases, with about 17 IGHV unmutated. Complete response was seen in 2 patients and partial in around 24; roughly 12 progressed and around 14 stayed remitted after a median 68 months. Study-wide results and caveats: Public clonotypes, an uncommon group, contracted or remained stable on treatment. Lymph node repertoires were not studied, and sampling times were unmatched.

CDR1 is MNHEY, CDR2 SMNVEV, per germline (reference sequence). The J segment lost 6 bases and the V segment lost 4 bases, leaving 8 bases of the junction unmatched. CDR3 size: 17 residues. The protocol was immunoSEQ multiplex PCR, while the TCRdb copy is restricted to in-frame clones and leaves out a portion. The table has about 130,000 clones, 75% to 90% seen once. Points on this clone: The antigen remains unidentified.

V gene TRBV27 combines with J gene TRBJ2-1, with 14 positions matching TRBD2. Sequencing was performed on PBMCs, taken after 24 months of ibrutinib treatment. The TCR comes from a human donor with chronic lymphocytic leukemia. As DNA, the CDR3 is TGTGCCAGCAGTTCCCACAGACTAGCGGGAGGGCCCAATGAGCAGTTCTTC. It yields the protein CASSSHRLAGGPNEQFF.